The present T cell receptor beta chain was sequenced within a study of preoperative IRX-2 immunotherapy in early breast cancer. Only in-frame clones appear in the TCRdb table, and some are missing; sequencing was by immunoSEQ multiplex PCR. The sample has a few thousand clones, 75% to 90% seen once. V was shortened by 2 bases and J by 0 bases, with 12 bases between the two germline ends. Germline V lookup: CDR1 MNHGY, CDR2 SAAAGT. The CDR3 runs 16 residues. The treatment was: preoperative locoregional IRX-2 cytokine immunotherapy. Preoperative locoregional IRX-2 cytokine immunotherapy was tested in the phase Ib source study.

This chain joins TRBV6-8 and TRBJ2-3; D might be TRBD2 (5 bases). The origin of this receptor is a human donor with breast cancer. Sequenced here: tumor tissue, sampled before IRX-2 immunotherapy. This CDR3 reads CASSYRPSSSTDTQYF. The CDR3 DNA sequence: TGTGCCAGCAGTTACCGGCCTAGCTCTAGCACAGATACGCAGTATTTT.